The subject of this entry is one TCR beta chain. As yet, its antigen is unknown. TCRdb independently ran MiXCR on the reads; one entry per CDR3 protein. Among 400,000 or so distinct CDR3 sequences listed, roughly a third were seen once. These data belong to a study of T cell repertoires in cytomegalovirus infection. Study observations and caveats: Clonotype analysis showed dominance of the ex vivo response by HLA-C-restricted CMV-specific TCR beta clonotypes. Pooled public TCR beta family frequency picked out CMV carriers with the relevant HLA.

Trimming cost V 8 bases and J 3 bases, with 19 bases left between them. Germline V CDR1 and CDR2: MNHEY, SVGAGI. This CDR3 spans 15 amino acids. The chain is built from TRBV6-5 and TRBJ1-1; no clear D gene. The clonotype originates from a human donor in good health (CMV status not recorded). Some clones in this sample may be carry-over from other donors' samples. Sequenced material: PBMCs. CDR3 coding DNA: TGTGCCAGCCGCGTTTTTGCGGCGCCGGACACTGAAGCTTTCTTT. The encoded protein is CASRVFAAPDTEAFF.